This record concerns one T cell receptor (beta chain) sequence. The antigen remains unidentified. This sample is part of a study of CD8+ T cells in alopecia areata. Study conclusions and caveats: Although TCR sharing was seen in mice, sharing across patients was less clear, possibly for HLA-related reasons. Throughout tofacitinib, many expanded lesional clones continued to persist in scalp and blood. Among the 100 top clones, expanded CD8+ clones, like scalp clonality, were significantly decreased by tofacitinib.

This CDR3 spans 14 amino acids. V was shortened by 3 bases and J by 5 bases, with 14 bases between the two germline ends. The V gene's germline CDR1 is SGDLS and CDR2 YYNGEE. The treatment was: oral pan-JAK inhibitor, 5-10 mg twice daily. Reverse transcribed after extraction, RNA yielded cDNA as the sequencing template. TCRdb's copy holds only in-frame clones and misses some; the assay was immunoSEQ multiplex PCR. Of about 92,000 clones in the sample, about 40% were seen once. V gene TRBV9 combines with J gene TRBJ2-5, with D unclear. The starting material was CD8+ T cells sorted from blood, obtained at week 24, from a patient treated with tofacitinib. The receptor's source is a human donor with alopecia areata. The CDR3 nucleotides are TGTGCCAGCAGCGCCCAAACGACTCGGGAGACCCAGTACTTC. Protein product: CASSAQTTRETQYF.